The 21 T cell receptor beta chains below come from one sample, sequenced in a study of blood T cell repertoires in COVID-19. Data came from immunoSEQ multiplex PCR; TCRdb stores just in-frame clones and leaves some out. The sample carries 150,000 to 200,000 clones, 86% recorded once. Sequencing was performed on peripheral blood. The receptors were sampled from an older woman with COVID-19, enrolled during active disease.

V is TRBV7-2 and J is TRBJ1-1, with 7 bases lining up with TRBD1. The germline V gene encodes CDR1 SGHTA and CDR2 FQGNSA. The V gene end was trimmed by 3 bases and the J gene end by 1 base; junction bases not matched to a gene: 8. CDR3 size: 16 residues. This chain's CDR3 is CASSFRGFGRNTEAFF. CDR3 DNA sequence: TGTGCCAGCAGCTTCAGGGGGTTCGGGAGGAACACTGAAGCTTTCTTT.

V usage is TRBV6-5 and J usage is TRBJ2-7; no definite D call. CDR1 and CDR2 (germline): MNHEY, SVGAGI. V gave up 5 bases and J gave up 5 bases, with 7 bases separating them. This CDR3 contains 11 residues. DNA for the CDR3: TGTGCCAGCAGTACCGGTCACGAGCAGTACTTC. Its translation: CASSTGHEQYF.

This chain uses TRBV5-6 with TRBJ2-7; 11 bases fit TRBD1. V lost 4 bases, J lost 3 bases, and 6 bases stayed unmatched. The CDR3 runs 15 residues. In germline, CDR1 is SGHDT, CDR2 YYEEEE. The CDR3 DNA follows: TGTGCCAGCAGCCCCGGGACAGGGGGGTACTACGAGCAGTACTTC. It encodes CASSPGTGGYYEQYF.

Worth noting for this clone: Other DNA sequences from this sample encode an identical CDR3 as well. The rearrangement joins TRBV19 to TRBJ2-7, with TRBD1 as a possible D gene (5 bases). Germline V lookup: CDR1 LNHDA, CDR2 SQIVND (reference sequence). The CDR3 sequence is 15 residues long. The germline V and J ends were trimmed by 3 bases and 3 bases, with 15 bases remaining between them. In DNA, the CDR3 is TGTGCCAGTAGTATCGAAGGGGCCTTCGTCTACGAGCAGTACTTC. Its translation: CASSIEGAFVYEQYF.

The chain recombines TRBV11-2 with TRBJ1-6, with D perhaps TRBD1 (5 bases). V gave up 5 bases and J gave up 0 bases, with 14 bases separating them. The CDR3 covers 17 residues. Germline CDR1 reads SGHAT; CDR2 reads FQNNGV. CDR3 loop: CASSPRGKSSYNSPLHF. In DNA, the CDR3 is TGTGCCAGCAGCCCTCGGGGGAAGAGCTCCTATAATTCACCCCTCCACTTT.

The CDR3: CAWSVGRQGSDQYF. Written as DNA, the CDR3 is TGTGCCTGGAGTGTAGGGAGGCAGGGCAGTGATCAGTACTTC. The chain links TRBV30 to TRBJ2-4; perhaps TRBD2 as D (6 bases). In germline, CDR1 is GTSNPN, CDR2 SVGIG (reference sequence). With 0 bases removed from V and 12 bases from J, the gap between germline ends came to 18 bases. CDR3 length: 14 amino acids.

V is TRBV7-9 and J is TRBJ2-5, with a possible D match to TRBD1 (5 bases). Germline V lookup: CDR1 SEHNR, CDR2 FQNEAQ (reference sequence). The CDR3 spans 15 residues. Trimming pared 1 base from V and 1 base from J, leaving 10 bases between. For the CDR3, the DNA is TGTGCCAGCAGCTTAGTCCGACAGCTCCAAGAGACCCAGTACTTC. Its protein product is CASSLVRQLQETQYF.

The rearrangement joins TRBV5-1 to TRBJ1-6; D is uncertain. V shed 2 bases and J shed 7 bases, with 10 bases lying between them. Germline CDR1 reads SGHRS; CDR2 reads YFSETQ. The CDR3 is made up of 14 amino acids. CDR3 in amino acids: CASSFVSANSPLHF. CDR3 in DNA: TGCGCCAGCAGCTTCGTTAGCGCAAATTCACCCCTCCACTTT.

The CDR3 coding sequence is TGTGCCAGCAGTTACTCTAAGCCTAATTCACCCCTCCACTTT. This codes for CASSYSKPNSPLHF. The chain carries TRBV6-2 or TRBV6-3 and TRBJ1-6; D is unclear. This CDR3 comprises 14 residues. Germline V lookup: CDR1 MNHEY, CDR2 SVGEGT. Trimming shortened V by 0 bases and J by 6 bases, and 6 bases separated the two germline ends.

This chain's CDR3 is CASSYSSPGQPQHF. The CDR3 DNA reads TGTGCCAGCAGTTACTCCTCACCAGGTCAGCCCCAGCATTTT. This rearrangement joins TRBV6-2 or TRBV6-3 to TRBJ1-5; D unclear. The germline CDR1 and CDR2 sequences are MNHEY and SVGEGT. V lost 0 bases and J lost 6, with 9 bases in between. The CDR3 has 14 residues.

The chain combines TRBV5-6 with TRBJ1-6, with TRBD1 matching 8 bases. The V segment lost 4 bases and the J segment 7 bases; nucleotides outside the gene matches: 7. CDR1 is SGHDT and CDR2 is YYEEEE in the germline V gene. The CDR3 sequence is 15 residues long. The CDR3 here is CASSGPGTGNSPLHF. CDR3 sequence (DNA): TGTGCCAGCAGCGGACCCGGGACAGGAAATTCACCCCTCCACTTT.

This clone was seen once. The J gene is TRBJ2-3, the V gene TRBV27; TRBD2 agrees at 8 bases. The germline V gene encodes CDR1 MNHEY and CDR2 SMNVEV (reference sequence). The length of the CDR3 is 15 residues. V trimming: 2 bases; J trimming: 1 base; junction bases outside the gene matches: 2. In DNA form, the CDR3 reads TGTGCCAGCAGTTTAAGGCGGGAGGGCACAGATACGCAGTATTTT. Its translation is CASSLRREGTDTQYF.

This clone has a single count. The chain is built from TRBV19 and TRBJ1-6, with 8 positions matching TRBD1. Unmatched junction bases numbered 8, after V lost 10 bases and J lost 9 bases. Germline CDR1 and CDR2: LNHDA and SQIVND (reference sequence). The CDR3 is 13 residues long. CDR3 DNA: TGTGCCACCACCCCGGACAGGGTTTCACCCCTCCACTTT. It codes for CATTPDRVSPLHF.

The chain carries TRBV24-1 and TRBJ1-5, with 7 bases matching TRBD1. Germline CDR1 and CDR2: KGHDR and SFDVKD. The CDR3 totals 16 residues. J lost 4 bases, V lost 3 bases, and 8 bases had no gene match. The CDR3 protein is CATSDAAGTENQPQHF. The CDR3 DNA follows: TGTGCCACCAGTGATGCTGCCGGGACAGAAAATCAGCCCCAGCATTTT.

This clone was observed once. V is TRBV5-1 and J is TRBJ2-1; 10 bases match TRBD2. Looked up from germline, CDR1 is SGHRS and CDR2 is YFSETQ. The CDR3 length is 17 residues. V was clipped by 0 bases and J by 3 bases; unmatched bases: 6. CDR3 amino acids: CASSLALAGVHYNEQFF. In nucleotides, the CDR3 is TGCGCCAGCAGCTTGGCGCTAGCGGGAGTTCACTACAATGAGCAGTTCTTC.

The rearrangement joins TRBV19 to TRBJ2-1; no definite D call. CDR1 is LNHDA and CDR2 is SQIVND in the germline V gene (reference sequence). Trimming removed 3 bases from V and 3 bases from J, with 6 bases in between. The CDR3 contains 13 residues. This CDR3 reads CASSIGSYNEQFF. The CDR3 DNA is TGTGCCAGTAGTATTGGCAGCTACAATGAGCAGTTCTTC.

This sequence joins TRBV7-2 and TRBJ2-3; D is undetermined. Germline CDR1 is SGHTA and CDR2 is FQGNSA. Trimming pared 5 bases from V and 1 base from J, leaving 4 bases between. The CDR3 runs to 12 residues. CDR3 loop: CASSQGTDTQYF. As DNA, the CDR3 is TGTGCCAGCAGCCAGGGCACAGATACGCAGTATTTT.

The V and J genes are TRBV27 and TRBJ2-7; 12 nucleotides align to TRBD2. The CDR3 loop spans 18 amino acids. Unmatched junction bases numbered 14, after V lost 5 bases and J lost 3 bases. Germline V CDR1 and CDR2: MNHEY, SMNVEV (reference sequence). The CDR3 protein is CASSRTPGLAGIGYEQYF. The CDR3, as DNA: TGTGCCAGCAGTCGAACTCCGGGACTAGCGGGTATAGGCTACGAGCAGTACTTC.

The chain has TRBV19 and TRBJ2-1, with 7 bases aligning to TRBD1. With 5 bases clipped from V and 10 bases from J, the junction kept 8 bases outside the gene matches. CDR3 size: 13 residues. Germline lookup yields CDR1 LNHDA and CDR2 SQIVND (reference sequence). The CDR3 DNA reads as TGTGCCAGTAGTGTCACAGGGGCCACGGAGCAGTTCTTC. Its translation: CASSVTGATEQFF. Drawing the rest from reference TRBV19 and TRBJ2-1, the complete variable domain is DGGITQSPKYLFRKEGQNVTLSCEQNLNHDAMYWYRQDPGQGLRLIYYSQIVNDFQKGDIAEGYSVSREKKESFPLTVTSAQKNPTAFYLCASSVTGATEQFFGPGTRLTVL.

The CDR3 DNA reads TGCGCCAGCAGCTTGCCGGGGGGCATCAACACCATATATTTT. Amino acids: CASSLPGGINTIYF. V gene TRBV5-1 combines with J gene TRBJ1-3; possibly TRBD1 for D (6 bases). Trimming took 1 base from V and 7 from J, leaving 12 bases between them. The length of the CDR3 is 14 residues. Germline lookup yields CDR1 SGHRS and CDR2 YFSETQ.

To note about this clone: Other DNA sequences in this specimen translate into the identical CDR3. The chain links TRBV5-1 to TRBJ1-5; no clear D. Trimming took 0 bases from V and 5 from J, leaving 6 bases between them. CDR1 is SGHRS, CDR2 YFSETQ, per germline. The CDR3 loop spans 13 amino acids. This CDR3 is CASSLGGDQPQHF. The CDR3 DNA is TGCGCCAGCAGCTTGGGGGGAGATCAGCCCCAGCATTTT.